The present TCR beta chain was sequenced within a study of spatial heterogeneity in lung cancer. General observations from the study: Blood contained ubiquitous expanded tumor TCRs more at resection than at follow-up.

Stated time point: blood at routine non-recurrence follow-up after resection. Whole RNA was taken from tumor, nontumor lung or frozen PBMC; it was then sequenced unsorted. A unique molecular identifier was attached to every TCR cDNA molecule. TCRdb used MiXCR to reprocess the 5' RACE reads, holding one entry per CDR3 protein. The sample carries 50,000 to 60,000 distinct CDR3 sequences, roughly 7.4% recorded once. In its sample, this clonotype was seen many times. Its antigen is as yet unknown. With 0 bases removed from V and 1 base from J, the gap between germline ends came to 11 bases. The CDR3 sequence is 15 residues long. Germline-derived CDR1 and CDR2 are DFQATT and SNEGSKA (reference sequence).

This clonotype was sampled from a female donor with early-stage non-small cell lung cancer. This sample comprised PBMCs, obtained at follow-up. V usage is TRBV20-1 and J usage is TRBJ2-3; D might be TRBD2 (5 bases). CDR3 coding DNA: TGCAGTGCTAGAGACCGGGCAGCGGGCACAGATACGCAGTATTTT. It specifies CSARDRAAGTDTQYF.